Listed below are T cell receptor beta chains from one sample, sequenced in a study of cytomegalovirus exposure and HLA in healthy donors. The method was immunoSEQ multiplex PCR; TCRdb's version includes in-frame clones alone and lacks a portion of them. The sample contains roughly 150,000 clones, about nine tenths of which appear only once. Specimen: PBMCs. Receptors originate from a woman between 18 and 29 years old in good health and CMV-seropositive. Both conserved end residues are part of each CDR3. The order of the fields is J gene, V gene, clone size, D gene, CDR3 DNA, CDR3 protein. The D gene is left open where the match is weak. Rows may omit the clone size; those that give it use once, few, many or a size class.

J gene: TRBJ1-1; V gene: TRBV27; clone size: NA; D gene: TRBD1; CDR3 DNA: TGTGCCAGCAGTTTACGGGAGGGGGCGCGAGCAGCTTTCTTT; CDR3 protein: CASSLREGARAAFF
J gene: TRBJ2-7; V gene: TRBV18; clone size: NA; D gene: TRBD1; CDR3 DNA: TGTGCCAGCTCACGGGACAGGGACGGCGAGCAGTACTTC; CDR3 protein: CASSRDRDGEQYF
J gene: TRBJ2-3; V gene: TRBV4-2; clone size: NA; D gene: TRBD1; CDR3 DNA: TGTGCCAGCAGCCAAGTGGCGAGTTCGGGACAGGGACCATATACGCAGTATTTT; CDR3 protein: CASSQVASSGQGPYTQYF
J gene: TRBJ2-7; V gene: TRBV7-2; clone size: few; D gene: TRBD1; CDR3 DNA: TGTGCCAGCAGCCCGGGACAGCCCTACGAGCAGTACTTC; CDR3 protein: CASSPGQPYEQYF
J gene: TRBJ1-1; V gene: TRBV27; clone size: NA; D gene: NA; CDR3 DNA: TGTGCCAGCAGTCGGACAGTGAACACTGAAGCTTTCTTT; CDR3 protein: CASSRTVNTEAFF
J gene: TRBJ2-2; V gene: TRBV7-9; clone size: NA; D gene: NA; CDR3 DNA: TGTGCCAGCAGCCCCCAAAGTCGGGGAAACACCGGGGAGCTGTTTTTT; CDR3 protein: CASSPQSRGNTGELFF
J gene: TRBJ2-5; V gene: TRBV4-1; clone size: NA; D gene: TRBD1; CDR3 DNA: TGCGCCAGCAGCGCTGGACAGGGAGGTGAGACCCAGTACTTC; CDR3 protein: CASSAGQGGETQYF
J gene: TRBJ1-5; V gene: TRBV30; clone size: NA; D gene: TRBD1; CDR3 DNA: TGTGCCTGGAGCCGGGACAGTAAGCAGCCCCAGCATTTT; CDR3 protein: CAWSRDSKQPQHF
J gene: TRBJ1-2; V gene: TRBV9; clone size: NA; D gene: NA; CDR3 DNA: TGTGCCAGCAGCGTAGAGGGGCGAGCTACCGCCGATGGCTACACCTTC; CDR3 protein: CASSVEGRATADGYTF
J gene: TRBJ1-1; V gene: TRBV18; clone size: NA; D gene: NA; CDR3 DNA: TGTGCCAGCTCATCGGAACGACAGACCGGTATTGAAGCTTTCTTT; CDR3 protein: CASSSERQTGIEAFF